A single sample is the source of the 32 T cell receptor beta chains below, sequenced in a study of blood T cell repertoires in COVID-19. Assay: immunoSEQ multiplex PCR; the TCRdb copy retains only in-frame clones and omits some. The sample consists of around 300,000 clones, 85% of them appearing once. Sequences were obtained from peripheral blood. These receptors were taken from a woman aged 45-59 years with active or convalescent COVID-19.

The V and J genes are TRBV5-4 and TRBJ2-5; 10 bases are a match to TRBD2. The V and J ends lost 4 bases and 4 bases, in that order; junction bases with no gene match: 7. Germline V gives CDR1 SGHNT, CDR2 YYREEE (reference sequence). This CDR3 spans 15 amino acids. CDR3 bases: TGTGCCAGCAGCGACCGACTAGCGGGCTCAGAGACCCAGTACTTC. Protein product: CASSDRLAGSETQYF. Based on the CDR3 plus reference TRBV5-4 and TRBJ2-5, the full variable domain is ETGVTQSPTHLIKTRGQQVTLRCSSQSGHNTVSWYQQALGQGPQFIFQYYREEENGRGNFPPRFSGLQFPNYSSELNVNALELDDSALYLCASSDRLAGSETQYFGPGTRLLVL.

The genes are TRBV28 and TRBJ1-1, with no clear D. The CDR3 contains 17 residues. Germline V CDR1 and CDR2: MDHEN, SYDVKM. Trimming took off 5 bases at V and 2 bases at J, with 21 bases between the two ends. The CDR3 coding sequence is TGTGCCAGCAGTCTCCTCGCCACCTACGGTTCTAACACTGAAGCTTTCTTT. Residues: CASSLLATYGSNTEAFF.

The rearrangement joins TRBV12-3 or TRBV12-4 to TRBJ1-4; D gene ambiguous. Trimming stripped 0 bases from V and 12 bases from J, with 11 bases between. The CDR3 length is 13 residues. The CDR3 loop reads CASSLAEREELFF. Here the CDR3 DNA reads TGTGCCAGCAGTTTAGCGGAAAGGGAGGAACTGTTTTTT.

This chain uses TRBV27 with TRBJ2-7, with 7 positions matching TRBD2. This CDR3 spans 15 amino acids. Germline CDR1 MNHEY, CDR2 SMNVEV (reference sequence). Trimming took 3 bases from V and 3 from J; bases not matched to a gene: 8. The CDR3 spells CASSLEGGFNYEQYF. The DNA of the CDR3 is TGTGCCAGCAGTTTGGAGGGAGGGTTTAACTACGAGCAGTACTTC.

J is TRBJ2-1 and V is TRBV5-1, with TRBD2 as a possible D gene (6 bases). CDR1 SGHRS and CDR2 YFSETQ come from the germline V gene. V shed 4 bases and J shed 8 bases, with 10 bases lying between them. The CDR3 is 12 residues long. The CDR3 DNA reads as TGCGCCAGCAGCCCACCGGGAGATGAGCAGTTCTTC. Translated, it gives CASSPPGDEQFF.

The chain couples TRBV4-2 to TRBJ2-7, with D maybe TRBD2 (6 bases). In germline, CDR1 is LGHNA, CDR2 YNFKEQ. The CDR3 contains 17 residues. Between the trimmed V and J ends, which lost 2 bases and 4 bases, there was a span of 21 bases. This CDR3 reads CASSQSGGGDSWYEQYF. The CDR3 region has the DNA TGTGCCAGCAGCCAATCCGGCGGAGGGGATAGCTGGTACGAGCAGTACTTC.

This chain links TRBV5-4 with TRBJ2-5; possibly TRBD2 for D (7 bases). The V end was cut by 4 bases, the J end by 4 bases, with 20 bases between. The CDR3 runs to 16 residues. Germline V gene sequence: CDR1 SGHNT, CDR2 YYREEE (reference sequence). CDR3 bases: TGTGCCAGCAGCAGGGGGGGCGGGAGCGTGGTAGAGACCCAGTACTTC. Amino acid sequence: CASSRGGGSVVETQYF.

This clone was seen at least ten times. The CDR3: CASSLISRSTYGYTF. The CDR3 DNA follows: TGTGCCAGCAGCTTAATCAGCCGGTCGACATATGGCTACACCTTC. V gene TRBV11-2 combines with J gene TRBJ1-2; D ambiguous. Germline CDR1 and CDR2: SGHAT and FQNNGV. The CDR3 sequence is 15 residues long. V was shortened by 2 bases and J by 5 bases, with 15 bases between the two germline ends.

This clone appeared a single time. The chain links TRBV28 to TRBJ1-1; TRBD1 aligns across 7 bases. This CDR3 is built from 16 residues. CDR1 MDHEN and CDR2 SYDVKM come from the germline V gene. V trimming: 7 bases; J trimming: 2 bases; junction bases outside the gene matches: 13. CDR3 sequence: CASTFYGQGVNTEAFF. The CDR3 nucleotides are TGTGCCAGCACTTTTTACGGGCAGGGGGTTAACACTGAAGCTTTCTTT.

This clone was seen just once. Other DNA sequences in this sample translate to the same CDR3. The chain links TRBV7-9 to TRBJ1-1, with a possible D match to TRBD1 (6 bases). CDR3 length: 15 residues. V was cut by 5 bases and J by 4 bases, with 17 bases left in between. Per germline, CDR1 SEHNR and CDR2 FQNEAQ (reference sequence). In DNA form, the CDR3 reads TGTGCCAGCAGCCCCCGGGGGGGCGGTAGCACTGAAGCTTTCTTT. Its protein product is CASSPRGGGSTEAFF.

The chain carries TRBV10-3 and TRBJ2-3, with 9 positions matching TRBD2. Germline V gene sequence: CDR1 ENHRY, CDR2 SYGVKD. This CDR3 has 15 residues. V dropped 3 bases and J dropped 2; count of bases not matched to a gene: 3. CDR3 nucleotides: TGTGCCATCAGTGACCTGGGACTAGCCACAGATACGCAGTATTTT. Translated: CAISDLGLATDTQYF.

This clone was found a few times. This chain links TRBV11-1 with TRBJ2-1; D is possibly TRBD1 (5 bases). This CDR3 is built from 15 residues. In germline, CDR1 is SGHAT, CDR2 FQDESV (reference sequence). Trimming pared 1 base from V and 9 bases from J, leaving 16 bases between. CDR3 amino acids: CASSLVVGAFGEQFF. The CDR3 region has the DNA TGTGCCAGCAGCTTAGTCGTTGGGGCATTCGGTGAGCAGTTCTTC.

This sequence joins TRBV18 and TRBJ2-1; D perhaps matches TRBD2 (6 bases). The germline V gene has CDR1 KGHSH and CDR2 LQKENI. V was shortened by 4 bases and J by 8 bases, with 21 bases between the two germline ends. The CDR3 is made up of 16 amino acids. CDR3 in amino acids: CASSRAVKTGGDEQFF. CDR3 in DNA: TGTGCCAGCTCACGAGCGGTTAAAACCGGCGGGGATGAGCAGTTCTTC.

The CDR3 DNA reads TGCGCCAGCAGACCGGGACAGACCTACGAGCAGTACTTC. It translates to CASRPGQTYEQYF. The chain is built from TRBV5-1 and TRBJ2-7; 7 bases are shared with TRBD1. The CDR3 extends over 13 amino acids. The ends lost 5 bases at V and 2 bases at J; junction bases unmatched: 4. CDR1 and CDR2 (germline): SGHRS, YFSETQ.

The chain carries TRBV5-6 and TRBJ1-2; perhaps TRBD1 as D (6 bases). CDR1 SGHDT and CDR2 YYEEEE come from the germline V gene. Trimming pared 4 bases from V and 7 bases from J, leaving 17 bases between. The CDR3 is made up of 14 amino acids. DNA of the CDR3: TGTGCCAGCAGCGCCGCGGGGGGCCCGGGTGGCTACACCTTC. Its translation: CASSAAGGPGGYTF.

The J gene is TRBJ1-2, the V gene TRBV7-2; D is undetermined. The germline gives CDR1 SGHTA, CDR2 FQGNSA. V lost 2 bases and J lost 4, with 8 bases in between. This CDR3 contains 13 residues. CDR3 sequence reads: CASSLLRFYGYTF. CDR3 DNA: TGTGCCAGCAGCTTACTTCGGTTCTATGGCTACACCTTC.

V is TRBV30 and J is TRBJ1-2, with D perhaps TRBD1 (5 bases). This CDR3 comprises 11 residues. The V end was cut by 3 bases, the J end by 8 bases, with 10 bases between. Germline V gene lookup returns CDR1 GTSNPN and CDR2 SVGIG (reference sequence). The DNA of the CDR3 is TGTGCCTGGAGCTCAGGGTCCGGCTACACCTTC. It codes for CAWSSGSGYTF.

The chain carries TRBV29-1 and TRBJ2-3; 9 bases match TRBD2. CDR3 length equals 14 residues. V shed 7 bases and J 2 bases; nucleotides not matched to a gene: 7. CDR1 is SQVTM and CDR2 is ANQGSEA in the germline V gene. CDR3 sequence: CSGSGRGHTDTQYF. The DNA of the CDR3 is TGCAGCGGTAGCGGGAGAGGGCACACAGATACGCAGTATTTT.

This clone was detected only once. The V call is TRBV5-8, the J call TRBJ2-1; 8 bases fit TRBD2. This CDR3 has 15 residues. V dropped 4 bases and J dropped 2; count of bases not matched to a gene: 5. The germline V gene encodes CDR1 SGHTS and CDR2 YDEGEE. CDR3 loop: CASSLRGGTYNEQFF. The CDR3 DNA follows: TGTGCCAGCAGCCTACGGGGGGGAACCTACAATGAGCAGTTCTTC.

For this clone: At one boundary the junction diverges from the germline segment, which might be a read error. The chain uses TRBV19 and TRBJ1-2, with 7 positions matching TRBD1. This CDR3 comprises 14 residues. Germline CDR1 LNHDA, CDR2 SQIVND (reference sequence). CDR3 sequence: CASRIAGGHYGYTF. In DNA, the CDR3 is TGTGCCAGTAGGATAGCAGGGGGTCACTATGGCTACACCTTC.

The chain combines TRBV28 with TRBJ1-2; 7 bases agree with TRBD1. There are 13 residues in the CDR3. V shed 5 bases, J shed 8 bases, and the junction held 8 bases outside the gene matches. The V gene's germline CDR1 is MDHEN and CDR2 SYDVKM. CDR3 amino acids: CASSLTEGGGYTF. CDR3 coding DNA: TGTGCCAGCAGTCTTACAGAAGGGGGCGGCTACACCTTC.

The chain links TRBV27 to TRBJ2-5; 8 positions match TRBD2. J was trimmed by 10 bases and V by 4 bases; bases with no gene match: 5. The V gene's germline CDR1 is MNHEY and CDR2 SMNVEV (reference sequence). The length of the CDR3 is 12 residues. CDR3 bases: TGTGCCAGCAGTTCGGTAGGGACTAGCCAGTACTTC. Encoded protein: CASSSVGTSQYF.

The chain carries TRBV10-2 and TRBJ2-3, with D perhaps matching TRBD1 (6 bases). Germline V lookup: CDR1 WSHSY, CDR2 SAAADI. Trimming stripped 6 bases from V and 4 bases from J, with 17 bases between. The CDR3 loop spans 15 amino acids. DNA for the CDR3: TGCGCCAGCAGCGCCCTAATGGGGGCCCCAGATACGCAGTATTTT. It translates to CASSALMGAPDTQYF.

DNA of the CDR3: TGTGCCAGCAGGAGCAAGAGGCTAGAGACCCAGTACTTC. Protein sequence: CASRSKRLETQYF. This chain links TRBV2 with TRBJ2-5, with D uncertain. Germline V gene sequence: CDR1 SNHLY, CDR2 FYNNEI. This CDR3 comprises 13 residues. Trimming shortened V by 6 bases and J by 4 bases, and 12 bases separated the two germline ends.

This chain joins TRBV7-8 and TRBJ2-7; D perhaps matches TRBD1 (6 bases). The germline V gene encodes CDR1 SGHVS and CDR2 FQNEAQ. The ends were cut back, 1 base at V and 0 bases at J, with 10 bases in the middle. The CDR3 consists of 15 residues. CDR3 nucleotides: TGTGCCAGCAGCTTAGGGACAGTCGTCTCCTACGAGCAGTACTTC. Translated: CASSLGTVVSYEQYF.

The chain carries TRBV15 and TRBJ1-4; D is perhaps TRBD1 (5 bases). The CDR3 totals 14 residues. CDR1 is LNHNV and CDR2 is YYDKDF in the germline V gene (reference sequence). Trimming removed 0 bases from V and 7 bases from J, with 9 bases in between. The CDR3 region has the DNA TGTGCCACCAGCAGAGAGGGACTTGGTGAAAAACTGTTTTTT. It is translated as CATSREGLGEKLFF.

This chain joins TRBV2 and TRBJ1-1, with TRBD1 identical over 7 bases. Germline V gene data show CDR1 as SNHLY and CDR2 as FYNNEI. The V gene end was trimmed by 6 bases and the J gene end by 2 bases; junction bases not matched to a gene: 9. This CDR3 spans 15 amino acids. The CDR3 is CASSYDRAINTEAFF. The CDR3, as DNA: TGTGCCAGCAGCTATGACAGGGCTATTAACACTGAAGCTTTCTTT.

The chain carries TRBV5-4 and TRBJ1-1; the D is unclear. CDR1 is SGHNT, CDR2 YYREEE, per germline (reference sequence). CDR3 size: 15 residues. V was cut by 0 bases and J by 1 base, with 10 bases left in between. The CDR3 region has the DNA TGTGCCAGCAGCTTGGCTGCGTCATCGAACACTGAAGCTTTCTTT. This translates into CASSLAASSNTEAFF.

This clone has only a few counts. V gene TRBV11-2 combines with J gene TRBJ2-5; 8 bases are shared with TRBD1. CDR3 length equals 15 residues. Trimming cost V 0 bases and J 5 bases; bases outside gene matches: 5. CDR1 and CDR2 (germline): SGHAT, FQNNGV. The CDR3, as DNA: TGTGCCAGCAGCTTAGATCAGGGGGCAGGGGAGACCCAGTACTTC. This sequence encodes CASSLDQGAGETQYF. Based on the CDR3 plus reference TRBV11-2 and TRBJ2-5, the full variable domain is EAGVAQSPRYKIIEKRQSVAFWCNPISGHATLYWYQQILGQGPKLLIQFQNNGVVDDSQLPKDRFSAERLKGVDSTLKIQPAKLEDSAVYLCASSLDQGAGETQYFGPGTRLLVL.

This clone was seen a handful of times. The chain has TRBV11-3 and TRBJ2-2; D is unresolved. The ends were cut back, 0 bases at V and 6 bases at J, with 8 bases in the middle. This CDR3 region has 14 residues. Germline CDR1 is SGHNT and CDR2 is YENEEA. CDR3 nucleotides: TGTGCCAGCAGCTTAGATACATCGCCCGGGGAGCTGTTTTTT. Amino acids: CASSLDTSPGELFF.

The rearrangement links TRBV6-6 to TRBJ2-2; 7 bases fit TRBD1. Germline-derived CDR1 and CDR2 are MNHNY and SVGAGI (reference sequence). The V segment lost 6 bases and the J segment 5 bases; nucleotides outside the gene matches: 12. This CDR3 has 16 amino acids. CDR3 protein: CASSSEEGARTGELFF. CDR3 DNA sequence: TGTGCCAGCAGCTCGGAAGAGGGGGCGAGGACCGGGGAGCTGTTTTTT.

V is TRBV27 and J is TRBJ2-1, with TRBD2 matching over 7 bases. The length of the CDR3 is 15 residues. Germline V CDR1 and CDR2: MNHEY, SMNVEV (reference sequence). The V and J ends lost 2 bases and 4 bases, in that order; junction bases with no gene match: 5. The CDR3 DNA is TGTGCCAGCAGTTTAATACTAGCGCCATACAATGAGCAGTTCTTC. It codes for CASSLILAPYNEQFF.